This entry lists 30 T cell receptor beta chains sequenced from one sample in a study of cytomegalovirus exposure and HLA in healthy donors. PCR employed 60 Vbeta and 13 Jbeta primers. Only in-frame clones appear in the TCRdb table, and some are missing; sequencing was by immunoSEQ multiplex PCR. Among more than 75,000 clones, roughly 70% were seen once, and the ten largest hold 9.1%. Sequences were obtained from PBMCs. Receptor source: a man aged 35-49 years in good health and CMV-seropositive.

J is TRBJ1-5 and V is TRBV30, with 7 bases fitting TRBD1. Germline values: CDR1 GTSNPN, CDR2 SVGIG (reference sequence). The CDR3 loop spans 13 amino acids. The J segment lost 7 bases and the V segment lost 0 bases, leaving 3 bases of the junction unmatched. The CDR3 sequence is CAWSVGRGQPQHF. CDR3 DNA sequence: TGTGCCTGGAGTGTAGGCAGGGGGCAGCCCCAGCATTTT.

The chain has TRBV11-2 and TRBJ2-2, with TRBD1 identical over 11 bases. CDR3 length: 17 amino acids. Germline CDR1 and CDR2: SGHAT and FQNNGV. Losses at the gene ends were 4 bases for V and 4 bases for J; bases not matched to a gene: 8. The CDR3 DNA sequence: TGTGCCAGCAGCTCACCCCCCGGGACAGGGGGCACCGGGGAGCTGTTTTTT. Translation gives CASSSPPGTGGTGELFF.

This clone was recorded a few times. The J gene is TRBJ2-1, the V gene TRBV4-3; TRBD1 is a possible D gene (5 bases). The CDR3 runs to 16 residues. The germline V and J ends were trimmed by 0 bases and 7 bases, with 16 bases remaining between them. Germline CDR1 and CDR2: LGHNA and YSLEER. The CDR3 coding sequence is TGCGCCAGCAGCCAAGAGCACGACAGTGTGGTTAATGAGCAGTTCTTC. Protein product: CASSQEHDSVVNEQFF.

V usage is TRBV5-6 and J usage is TRBJ2-5; 12 bases line up with TRBD2. The CDR3 is 15 amino acids. Germline-derived CDR1 and CDR2 are SGHDT and YYEEEE. After removal of 4 bases from V and 5 bases from J, the junction contained 6 bases not matched to a gene. The CDR3 DNA reads as TGTGCCAGCAGCGTCACTAGCGGGGGGCTCGAGACCCAGTACTTC. Translating it yields CASSVTSGGLETQYF. The complete variable domain, with remaining parts taken from reference TRBV5-6 and TRBJ2-5, reads DAGVTQSPTHLIKTRGQQVTLRCSPKSGHDTVSWYQQALGQGPQFIFQYYEEEERQRGNFPDRFSGHQFPNYSSELNVNALLLGDSALYLCASSVTSGGLETQYFGPGTRLLVL.

The V gene is TRBV27, the J gene TRBJ2-7, with 10 bases aligning to TRBD1. CDR1 and CDR2 (germline): MNHEY, SMNVEV (reference sequence). The trim removed 6 bases at V and 3 bases at J, leaving 11 bases unmatched. The CDR3 is made up of 16 amino acids. The CDR3 here is CASRLRQGAIDYEQYF. The CDR3 DNA reads as TGTGCCAGCAGACTTCGACAGGGGGCGATAGACTACGAGCAGTACTTC.

V usage is TRBV5-4 and J usage is TRBJ1-2, with 9 bases that match TRBD1. The V and J ends lost 4 bases and 3 bases, in that order; junction bases with no gene match: 7. The CDR3 consists of 15 residues. Per the germline V gene, CDR1 is SGHNT and CDR2 is YYREEE (reference sequence). The CDR3 here is CASSIDRGADYGYTF. The CDR3 coding sequence is TGTGCCAGCAGCATAGACAGGGGGGCTGACTATGGCTACACCTTC.

The V and J genes are TRBV9 and TRBJ1-1; no clear D. The CDR3 spans 17 residues. Germline CDR1 SGDLS, CDR2 YYNGEE. V was trimmed by 0 bases and J by 2 bases, leaving 17 bases between them. CDR3 sequence reads: CASSVEGGLHTNTEAFF. The DNA for the CDR3 is TGTGCCAGCAGCGTAGAGGGAGGGCTTCACACAAACACTGAAGCTTTCTTT.

The J gene is TRBJ2-5, the V gene TRBV27, with D possibly matching TRBD1 (5 bases). The CDR3 runs 12 residues. Germline CDR1 is MNHEY and CDR2 is SMNVEV (reference sequence). Trimming removed 6 bases at V and 13 bases at J, with 18 bases between. The CDR3 coding sequence is TGTGCCAGCAGGATAGGACAAGGTGTCTGGTACTTC. Amino acid sequence: CASRIGQGVWYF.

This CDR3 is CASMPTSGGNEQFF. The CDR3 DNA reads as TGCGCCAGCATGCCGACTAGCGGGGGAAATGAGCAGTTCTTC. The chain couples TRBV5-1 to TRBJ2-1, with 12 bases fitting TRBD2. The germline gives CDR1 SGHRS, CDR2 YFSETQ. This CDR3 comprises 14 residues. J was trimmed by 7 bases and V by 6 bases; bases with no gene match: 5.

This clone was observed a handful of times. Different DNA sequences within this sample yield the same CDR3. The rearrangement links TRBV11-3 to TRBJ1-1; the match to TRBD1 covers 7 bases. This CDR3 region has 15 residues. The germline V gene has CDR1 SGHNT and CDR2 YENEEA. The junction had 8 bases not matched to a gene; V was cut back by 6 bases and J by 1 base. The CDR3 DNA sequence: TGTGCCAGCAGTTTGCGCGGGACAGAGAACACTGAAGCTTTCTTT. Translating gives CASSLRGTENTEAFF. Full variable domain (rest looked up from reference TRBV11-3 and TRBJ1-1): EAGVVQSPRYKIIEKKQPVAFWCNPISGHNTLYWYLQNLGQGPELLIRYENEEAVDDSQLPKDRFSAERLKGVDSTLKIQPAELGDSAVYLCASSLRGTENTEAFFGQGTRLTVV.

This clone was recorded only once. The rearrangement uses TRBV19 and TRBJ1-5; possible D gene TRBD1, 6 bases. The CDR3 spans 16 residues. The V end lost 3 bases, the J end lost 6 bases, and 18 bases lay between the germline ends. Germline loops: CDR1 LNHDA, CDR2 SQIVND (reference sequence). CDR3: CASSIHGAKGGQPQHF. CDR3 coding DNA: TGTGCCAGTAGTATTCACGGGGCTAAAGGGGGTCAGCCCCAGCATTTT.

The rearrangement links TRBV6-1 to TRBJ2-7; 9 bases line up with TRBD2. This CDR3 is built from 14 residues. CDR1 is MNHNS and CDR2 is SASEGT in the germline V gene. Losses at the gene ends were 6 bases for V and 0 bases for J; bases not matched to a gene: 3. This CDR3 is CASRGTSYSYEQYF. The CDR3 bases are TGTGCCAGCAGGGGGACTAGCTACTCCTACGAGCAGTACTTC.

This clone turned up a few times. The chain links TRBV7-2 to TRBJ2-7; 8 nucleotides agree with TRBD2. V dropped 4 bases and J dropped 4; count of bases not matched to a gene: 12. The CDR3 length is 16 residues. The V gene's germline CDR1 is SGHTA and CDR2 FQGNSA. The CDR3 DNA reads as TGTGCCAGCAGCTCCACGCGACTAGCGAGCATTTACGAGCAGTACTTC. This codes for CASSSTRLASIYEQYF.

This rearrangement joins TRBV5-6 to TRBJ2-3; perhaps TRBD2 as D (5 bases). V dropped 4 bases and J dropped 5 bases, with 17 bases sitting between them. Germline assignment: CDR1 SGHDT and CDR2 YYEEEE. This CDR3 comprises 15 residues. The CDR3 here is CASSPEGAFLDTQYF. The CDR3 nucleotides are TGTGCCAGCAGCCCCGAGGGCGCCTTTTTAGATACGCAGTATTTT.

V usage is TRBV6-5 and J usage is TRBJ2-3; TRBD2 aligns across 9 bases. The V segment lost 4 bases and the J segment 11 bases; nucleotides outside the gene matches: 7. This CDR3 is 13 amino acids long. The V gene's germline CDR1 is MNHEY and CDR2 SVGAGI. The chain's CDR3 is CASSWGLAGEQYF. The CDR3 DNA reads as TGTGCCAGCAGTTGGGGACTAGCAGGGGAGCAGTATTTT.

The CDR3 DNA follows: TGTGCCAGCAGCCCTCAGGGGGCAAATCAGCCCCAGCATTTT. This encodes CASSPQGANQPQHF. The chain has TRBV9 and TRBJ1-5; 8 bases agree with TRBD1. The CDR3 consists of 14 residues. Germline assignment: CDR1 SGDLS and CDR2 YYNGEE. J gave up 4 bases and V 4 bases, and 4 bases lay outside the gene matches.

This clone was recorded at least ten times. The rearrangement uses TRBV4-2 and TRBJ1-1; D call uncertain. V was cut by 1 base and J by 4 bases, with 13 bases left in between. Germline V gene lookup returns CDR1 LGHNA and CDR2 YNFKEQ. The CDR3 consists of 15 residues. DNA for the CDR3: TGTGCCAGCAGCCAAGTCGTGGCGGGAGTCACTGAAGCTTTCTTT. Encoded protein: CASSQVVAGVTEAFF.

The chain carries TRBV29-1 and TRBJ2-3, with TRBD2 identical over 10 bases. Germline V gene data show CDR1 as SQVTM and CDR2 as ANQGSEA. The junction had 5 bases not matched to a gene; V was cut back by 5 bases and J by 0 bases. The CDR3 totals 15 residues. As DNA, the CDR3 is TGCAGCGTTCATAGCGGGAGGACCAGCACAGATACGCAGTATTTT. It is translated as CSVHSGRTSTDTQYF.

On this clone itself: Other DNA sequences in this sample translate to the same CDR3. This rearrangement joins TRBV7-2 to TRBJ1-5; D is perhaps TRBD1 (6 bases). Per germline, CDR1 SGHTA and CDR2 FQGNSA. Trimming removed 2 bases at V and 6 bases at J, with 8 bases between. The CDR3 covers 13 residues. CDR3 in DNA: TGTGCCAGCAGCTTAAAAGGGGGTCAGCCCCAGCATTTT. It yields the protein CASSLKGGQPQHF.

The chain is built from TRBV5-4 and TRBJ2-2; perhaps TRBD1 as D (6 bases). CDR1 and CDR2 (germline): SGHNT, YYREEE (reference sequence). The germline V and J ends were trimmed by 6 bases and 4 bases, with 10 bases remaining between them. CDR3 size: 13 residues. Here the CDR3 reads CASNRDITGELFF. The CDR3 nucleotides are TGTGCCAGCAACCGGGACATCACCGGGGAGCTGTTTTTT.

The chain links TRBV4-1 to TRBJ1-6, with a weak D call TRBD1 (6 bases). The CDR3 runs to 16 residues. CDR1 and CDR2 from the germline V gene are MGHRA and YSYEKL. Trimming shortened V by 0 bases and J by 6 bases, and 12 bases separated the two germline ends. This chain's CDR3 is CASSQDPGTSNSPLHF. DNA for the CDR3: TGCGCCAGCAGCCAAGACCCCGGGACATCTAATTCACCCCTCCACTTT.

This clone was detected once. This rearrangement joins TRBV15 to TRBJ2-7; 8 positions agree with TRBD1. The CDR3 extends over 16 amino acids. Germline loops: CDR1 LNHNV, CDR2 YYDKDF (reference sequence). The V and J ends lost 3 bases and 6 bases, in that order; junction bases with no gene match: 13. CDR3 nucleotides: TGTGCCACCAGCAGTCCTTCGGGACAGGAAATTCGCGAGCAGTACTTC. It is translated as CATSSPSGQEIREQYF.

The gene calls are TRBV9 and TRBJ2-5, with TRBD2 matching 10 bases. CDR3 length: 16 residues. Looked up from germline, CDR1 is SGDLS and CDR2 is YYNGEE. V lost 0 bases and J lost 3; bases outside the gene matches: 5. CDR3 protein: CASSVASGRAEETQYF. The CDR3 coding sequence is TGTGCCAGCAGCGTAGCAAGCGGGAGGGCCGAAGAGACCCAGTACTTC.

This rearrangement joins TRBV27 to TRBJ2-1, with 7 nucleotides matching TRBD1. CDR3 length: 13 amino acids. V gave up 5 bases and J gave up 9 bases; unmatched junction bases: 7. Germline V gene data show CDR1 as MNHEY and CDR2 as SMNVEV (reference sequence). The CDR3 here is CASSRRQGIEQFF. Written as DNA, the CDR3 is TGTGCCAGCAGTCGCCGACAGGGCATTGAGCAGTTCTTC.

The chain recombines TRBV28 with TRBJ2-7; D may be TRBD2 (6 bases). The length of the CDR3 is 16 residues. Germline V gene lookup returns CDR1 MDHEN and CDR2 SYDVKM. V gave up 3 bases and J gave up 0 bases, with 15 bases separating them. The DNA of the CDR3 is TGTGCCAGCAGTTTCGGGAGAGAGGTTCCCTCCTACGAGCAGTACTTC. Amino acids: CASSFGREVPSYEQYF.

This chain uses TRBV6-5 with TRBJ1-3; possible D gene TRBD1, 5 bases. Germline CDR1 is MNHEY and CDR2 is SVGAGI. The CDR3 loop spans 14 amino acids. The V and J ends lost 8 bases and 4 bases respectively, with 15 bases between them. CDR3 nucleotides: TGTGCCAGCGGCGCCCCAGGGTCGGGAAACACCATATATTTT. It is translated as CASGAPGSGNTIYF.

The chain combines TRBV28 with TRBJ1-5; perhaps TRBD1 as D (6 bases). CDR1 and CDR2 (germline): MDHEN, SYDVKM. This CDR3 has 14 residues. V lost 5 bases and J 4 bases, leaving 12 bases between the germline ends. The CDR3: CASSPGDGNQPQHF. Here the CDR3 DNA reads TGTGCCAGCAGTCCAGGGGATGGAAATCAGCCCCAGCATTTT.

The chain couples TRBV6-6 to TRBJ2-5; 7 positions match TRBD2. The J call may be in error: the DNA end matches TRBJ2-7 better. The CDR3 consists of 12 residues. The germline V gene encodes CDR1 MNHNY and CDR2 SVGAGI (reference sequence). The CDR3 reads CATAGTTYEQYF. The CDR3 DNA reads as TGTGCCACCGCCGGGACTACCTACGAGCAGTACTTC.

CDR3 bases: TGTGCCAGCAGTTCGGACAGGGGTATTAATGAGCAGTTCTTC. It encodes CASSSDRGINEQFF. The rearrangement uses TRBV9 and TRBJ2-1, with 9 bases identical to TRBD1. The ends lost 5 bases at V and 7 bases at J; junction bases unmatched: 7. The CDR3 is made up of 14 amino acids. Germline V gene lookup returns CDR1 SGDLS and CDR2 YYNGEE.

The J gene is TRBJ1-1, the V gene TRBV5-1; 9 bases agree with TRBD1. With V trimmed by 3 bases and J by 3 bases, 0 bases remained unmatched. CDR3 length equals 13 residues. The germline V gene has CDR1 SGHRS and CDR2 YFSETQ. CDR3 residues: CASSWTGDTEAFF. CDR3 DNA: TGCGCCAGCAGCTGGACAGGGGACACTGAAGCTTTCTTT.